One and the same sample provided the 5 T cell receptor beta chains below, sequenced in a study of cytomegalovirus exposure and HLA in healthy donors. A multiplex PCR was run with 60 Vbeta primers and 13 Jbeta primers. Here immunoSEQ multiplex PCR was the method, and the copy in TCRdb shows in-frame clones only, minus some. Found here are some 180,000 clones, under 85% of them singletons; the top ten hold about 3%. The material sequenced was PBMCs. The receptor source for this set is a male donor in good health and CMV-seronegative.

The CDR3 sequence is CASSQLSGANVLTF. CDR3 bases: TGTGCCAGCAGCCAACTGTCTGGGGCCAACGTCCTGACTTTC. V is TRBV16 and J is TRBJ2-6; D gene ambiguous. Trimming shortened V by 2 bases and J by 1 base, and 3 bases separated the two germline ends. The CDR3 covers 14 residues. Germline V lookup: CDR1 KGHSY, CDR2 FQNENV.

This clone was observed once. This rearrangement joins TRBV9 to TRBJ2-4; a weak D match, TRBD1 (6 bases). The V end was cut by 4 bases, the J end by 3 bases, with 14 bases between. CDR3 length: 15 residues. Germline loops: CDR1 SGDLS, CDR2 YYNGEE. The CDR3 DNA reads TGTGCCAGCAGCCCCCAAACGACAGGCAAAAACATTCAGTACTTC. It yields the protein CASSPQTTGKNIQYF.

This sequence joins TRBV29-1 and TRBJ1-2; TRBD1 agrees at 7 bases. In germline, CDR1 is SQVTM, CDR2 ANQGSEA. V was clipped by 8 bases and J by 4 bases; unmatched bases: 10. The CDR3 is made up of 13 amino acids. The CDR3 coding sequence is TGCAGCTTTAAAGGGGGCTCTTTCTATGGCTACACCTTC. Residues: CSFKGGSFYGYTF.

This chain uses TRBV12-5 with TRBJ1-1; no clear D. This CDR3 is built from 13 residues. Trimming pared 1 base from V and 4 bases from J, leaving 7 bases between. CDR1 LGHNT and CDR2 FRNRAP come from the germline V gene. CDR3 amino acids: CASGLGSGTEAFF. DNA of the CDR3: TGTGCTAGTGGTTTGGGGTCGGGCACTGAAGCTTTCTTT.

The gene calls are TRBV7-3 and TRBJ2-3; D is uncertain. This CDR3 spans 13 amino acids. In germline, CDR1 is SGHTA, CDR2 FQGTGA. V was cut by 4 bases and J by 0 bases, with 5 bases left in between. CDR3 DNA: TGTGCCAGCAGCTATACTAGCACAGATACGCAGTATTTT. The encoded protein is CASSYTSTDTQYF. The whole variable domain, filled in from reference TRBV7-3 and TRBJ2-3, reads GAGVSQTPSNKVTEKGKYVELRCDPISGHTALYWYRQSLGQGPEFLIYFQGTGAADDSGLPNDRFFAVRPEGSVSTLKIQRTERGDSAVYLCASSYTSTDTQYFGPGTRLTVL.